The clone carrying this T cell receptor (beta chain) was seen a single time. Sequenced by immunoSEQ multiplex PCR; TCRdb stores in-frame clones only, minus some. The table shows some 80,000 clones, with roughly 96% occurring only once. This sample is drawn from a study of T cell changes during pregnancy in multiple sclerosis. From germline, CDR1 is KGHSH and CDR2 LQKENI. There are 15 residues in the CDR3. V gave up 3 bases and J gave up 0 bases, with 9 bases separating them. The chain links TRBV18 to TRBJ1-3; D gene ambiguous. The specimen was peripheral blood, collected in the second trimester of pregnancy. The sequence came from a female donor with multiple sclerosis, enrolled in a pregnancy study. The CDR3 protein is CASSPVGDSGNTIYF. As DNA, the CDR3 is TGTGCCAGCTCACCCGTCGGGGACTCTGGAAACACCATATATTTT.